Sequencing of this T cell receptor beta chain was carried out in a study of T cells in Graves' hyperthyroidism and ophthalmopathy. Across the study: Prior to any treatment, at the point of initial diagnosis, peripheral blood was collected.

This clonotype turned up a few times. The germline gives CDR1 LGHDT, CDR2 YNNKEL (reference sequence). The CDR3 is made up of 15 amino acids. J gave up 3 bases and V 1 base, and 4 bases lay outside the gene matches. Stable Graves' hyperthyroidism meant no ophthalmopathy progression within 18 months. Exclusion of a patient resulted from uncontrolled infection, other autoimmune disease, pregnancy or lactation. Thyroid ultrasound and orbital computed tomography, with clinical symptoms and serum thyroxine and TRAb, informed diagnoses. From RNA transcripts, TCR beta CDR3 regions were amplified. HTBI primers drove first-round RT-PCR of the TCR CDR3. One entry per CDR3 protein, called by TCRdb with MiXCR from the multiplex PCR reads. The sample has nearly 750,000 distinct CDR3 sequences, about a third seen once; the top ten hold roughly 31%.

The chain carries TRBV3-1 and TRBJ2-7; TRBD1 agrees at 9 bases. Sequenced sample: blood. The TCR comes from a woman aged 40 to 49 with Graves' hyperthyroidism. As DNA, the CDR3 is TGTGCCAGCAGCCAAGGTCGGACAGGGGACTACGAGCAGTACTTC. Residues: CASSQGRTGDYEQYF.